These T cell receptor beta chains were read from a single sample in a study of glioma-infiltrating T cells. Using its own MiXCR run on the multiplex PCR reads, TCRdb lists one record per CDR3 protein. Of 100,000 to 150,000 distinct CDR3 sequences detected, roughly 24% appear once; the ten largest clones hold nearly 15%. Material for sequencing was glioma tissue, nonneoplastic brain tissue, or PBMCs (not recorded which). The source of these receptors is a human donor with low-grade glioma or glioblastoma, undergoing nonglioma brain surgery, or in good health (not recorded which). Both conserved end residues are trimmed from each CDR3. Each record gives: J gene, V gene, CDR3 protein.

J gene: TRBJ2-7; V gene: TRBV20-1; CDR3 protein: SASRTSSYEQY
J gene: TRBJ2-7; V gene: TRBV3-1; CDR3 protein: ASSLLIQTASSYEQY
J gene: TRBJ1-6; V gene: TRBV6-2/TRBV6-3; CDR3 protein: ASSYYRTGDNSPLH
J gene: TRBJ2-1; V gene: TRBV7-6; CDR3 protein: ASSSVGDEQF
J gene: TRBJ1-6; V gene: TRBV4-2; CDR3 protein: ASSTDRPEVGNSPLH
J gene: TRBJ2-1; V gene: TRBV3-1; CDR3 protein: ASSQEEGDEQF
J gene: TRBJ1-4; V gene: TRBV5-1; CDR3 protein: ASSKNPPGAQEKLF
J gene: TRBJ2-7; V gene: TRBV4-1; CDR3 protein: ASSQEAVDRARY
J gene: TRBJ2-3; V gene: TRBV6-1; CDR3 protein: ASSPGQGRTDTQY
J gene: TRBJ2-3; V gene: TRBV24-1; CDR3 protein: ATSDSKQADTQY
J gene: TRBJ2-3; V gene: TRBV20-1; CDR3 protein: SALAAAERTDTQY
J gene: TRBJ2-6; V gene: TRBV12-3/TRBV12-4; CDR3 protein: ASSISDRAGANVLT
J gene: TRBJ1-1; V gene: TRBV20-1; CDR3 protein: SATHDRDTEAF
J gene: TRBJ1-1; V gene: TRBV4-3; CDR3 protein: ASSQGGLGTEAF
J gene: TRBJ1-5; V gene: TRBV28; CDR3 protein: ASSTRSGNQPKH
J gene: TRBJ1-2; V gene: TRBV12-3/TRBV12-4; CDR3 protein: ASRPEVSYYGYT
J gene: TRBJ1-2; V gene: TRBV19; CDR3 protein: ASSVNRDRSYGYT
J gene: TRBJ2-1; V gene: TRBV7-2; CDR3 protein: ASSPRADYNEQF
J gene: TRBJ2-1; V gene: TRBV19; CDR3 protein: ASSAPTRGSDEQF
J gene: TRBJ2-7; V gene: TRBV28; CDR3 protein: ASSFPGNYKQY
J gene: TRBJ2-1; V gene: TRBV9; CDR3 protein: ASSPSQGDNEQF
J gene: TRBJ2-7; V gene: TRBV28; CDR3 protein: ASSFGGRSYEQY
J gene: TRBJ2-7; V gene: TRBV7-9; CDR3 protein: ASGTAGNSYEQY
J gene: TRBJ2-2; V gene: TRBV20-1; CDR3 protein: SARGQGMAGELF
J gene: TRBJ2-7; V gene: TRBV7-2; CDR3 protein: ASSPNPNYEQY
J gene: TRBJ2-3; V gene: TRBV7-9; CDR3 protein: ASSLGQFVGTPLRHTQY
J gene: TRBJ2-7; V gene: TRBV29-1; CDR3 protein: SVDAGAKQY
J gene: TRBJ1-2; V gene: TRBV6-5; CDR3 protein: AGIYHNRTPLGYT
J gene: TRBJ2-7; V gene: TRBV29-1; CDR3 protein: SVVGLADSSYEQY
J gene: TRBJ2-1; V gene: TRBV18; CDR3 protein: ASSPSARGNNEQF
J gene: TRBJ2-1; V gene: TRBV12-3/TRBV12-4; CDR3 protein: ASSLGQSVYNEQF
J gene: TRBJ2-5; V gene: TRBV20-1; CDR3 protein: SARARASGETQY
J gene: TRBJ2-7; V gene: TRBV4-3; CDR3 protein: ASSQGLGNGEQY
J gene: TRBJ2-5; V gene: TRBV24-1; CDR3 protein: ATGWDDETQY
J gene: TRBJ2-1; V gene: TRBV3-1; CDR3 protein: ASTVRGQGRNEQF
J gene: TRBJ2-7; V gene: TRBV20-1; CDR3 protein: SARGDYQPYEQY
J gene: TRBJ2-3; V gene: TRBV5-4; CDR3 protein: ASRPLPTDTKY
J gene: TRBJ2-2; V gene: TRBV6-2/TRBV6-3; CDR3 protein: ASSYVRDTGELF
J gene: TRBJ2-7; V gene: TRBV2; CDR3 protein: ASSDGRAYEQY
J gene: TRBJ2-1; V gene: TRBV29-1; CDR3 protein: SVEGGVYNEQF
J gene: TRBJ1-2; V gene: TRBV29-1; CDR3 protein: SVQGQNYGYT
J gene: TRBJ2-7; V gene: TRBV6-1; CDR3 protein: ASSSGNSLSYEQY
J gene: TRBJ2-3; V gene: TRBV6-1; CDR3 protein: ASSRLAGGSTDTQY
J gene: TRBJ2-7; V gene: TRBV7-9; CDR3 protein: ASSRGQGGNEQY
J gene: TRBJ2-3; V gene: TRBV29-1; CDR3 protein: SVDWATDTQY
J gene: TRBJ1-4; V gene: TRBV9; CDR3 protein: ASSARRSPTNEKLF
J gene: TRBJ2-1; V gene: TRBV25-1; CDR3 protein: ASVRTSGSLGNEQF
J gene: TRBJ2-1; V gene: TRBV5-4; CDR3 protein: ASSYGLANEQF
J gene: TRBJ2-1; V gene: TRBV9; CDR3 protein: ASSLRGVRNEQF
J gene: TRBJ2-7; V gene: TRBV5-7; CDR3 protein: ASSLMTYEQY
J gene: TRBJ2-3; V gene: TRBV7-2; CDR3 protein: ASSSLGPDTQY
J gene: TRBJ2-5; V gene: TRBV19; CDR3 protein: ASRGVGQETQY
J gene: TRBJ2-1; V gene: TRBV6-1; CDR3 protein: ASSAAGTGGNEQF
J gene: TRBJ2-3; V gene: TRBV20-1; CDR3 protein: SAREYLAGSTDTQY
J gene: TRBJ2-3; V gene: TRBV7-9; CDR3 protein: ASSLASSGRRTDTQY